The 17 T cell receptor beta chains given below trace back to one sample, sequenced in a study of long-term antiretroviral therapy in people with HIV. Sequencing used immunoSEQ v3.0 at survey level. Libraries were prepared by immunoSEQ multiplex PCR; TCRdb keeps only in-frame clonotypes and omits some of them. This table holds tens of thousands of clones, 60% to 85% found once. The sequencing here drew on unsorted PBMCs, taken 2 years after starting antiretroviral therapy. The source of these receptors is a woman aged 45 to 65 with HIV.

The chain employs TRBV14 and TRBJ2-1; D ambiguous. The V gene lost 1 base and the J gene lost 15 bases, with 22 bases spanning the gap. Germline CDR1 SGHDN, CDR2 FVKESK. This CDR3 spans 15 amino acids. The CDR3 nucleotides are TGTGCCAGCAGCCAAGTATCTTTAGTCACGACCCCGTGGTTCTTC. Translated, it gives CASSQVSLVTTPWFF.

This clone was seen only a few times. The CDR3 sequence is CASSLGLWQPQHF. The CDR3, as DNA: TGTGCCAGTAGTCTAGGCCTTTGGCAGCCCCAGCATTTT. V and J are TRBV19 and TRBJ1-5; D is unresolved. CDR1 and CDR2 from the germline V gene are LNHDA and SQIVND (reference sequence). CDR3 length: 13 residues. The V and J ends lost 5 bases and 7 bases respectively, with 12 bases between them. The full variable domain, completed using reference TRBV19 and TRBJ1-5, is DGGITQSPKYLFRKEGQNVTLSCEQNLNHDAMYWYRQDPGQGLRLIYYSQIVNDFQKGDIAEGYSVSREKKESFPLTVTSAQKNPTAFYLCASSLGLWQPQHFGDGTRLSIL.

The sample holds one count of this clone. The chain is built from TRBV10-1 and TRBJ2-4; TRBD2 might be the D (5 bases). Germline-derived CDR1 and CDR2 are WNHNN and SYGVQD (reference sequence). The CDR3 totals 14 residues. Between the trimmed V and J ends, which lost 7 bases and 0 bases, there was a span of 10 bases. The CDR3 DNA sequence: TGCGCCAGCACCTTCGGGATAGCCAAAAACATTCAGTACTTC. Translating gives CASTFGIAKNIQYF.

CDR3 DNA sequence: TGTGCCAGCAGCTCCTCGAGGGAGAGGGCCCAGCATTTT. This codes for CASSSSRERAQHF. The chain couples TRBV5-5 to TRBJ1-5, with D hard to call. Germline values: CDR1 SGHKS, CDR2 YYEKEE (reference sequence). V was clipped by 3 bases and J by 11 bases, with 15 bases between them. The CDR3 loop spans 13 amino acids.

The chain couples TRBV7-8 to TRBJ1-2, with D hard to call. Germline lookup yields CDR1 SGHVS and CDR2 FQNEAQ. CDR3 length: 14 residues. With 0 bases removed from V and 0 bases from J, the gap between germline ends came to 5 bases. CDR3 amino acids: CASSLAGTNYGYTF. As DNA, the CDR3 is TGTGCCAGCAGCTTAGCTGGGACTAACTATGGCTACACCTTC. Full variable domain (remainder filled in from reference TRBV7-8 and TRBJ1-2): GAGVSQSPRYKVAKRGQDVALRCDPISGHVSLFWYQQALGQGPEFLTYFQNEAQLDKSGLPSDRFFAERPEGSVSTLKIQRTQQEDSAVYLCASSLAGTNYGYTFGSGTRLTVV.

The chain carries TRBV5-1 and TRBJ1-4; 9 bases match TRBD1. Trimming took 4 bases from V and 0 from J; bases not matched to a gene: 7. The CDR3 loop spans 17 amino acids. Per germline, CDR1 SGHRS and CDR2 YFSETQ. The CDR3 loop is CASSTGTGIATNEKLFF. The CDR3 bases are TGCGCCAGCAGCACAGGGACAGGGATTGCAACTAATGAAAAACTGTTTTTT. The full variable domain, with the rest looked up from reference TRBV5-1 and TRBJ1-4, is KAGVTQTPRYLIKTRGQQVTLSCSPISGHRSVSWYQQTPGQGLQFLFEYFSETQRNKGNFPGRFSGRQFSNSRSEMNVSTLELGDSALYLCASSTGTGIATNEKLFFGSGTQLSVL.

This clone was recorded only once. The rearrangement joins TRBV6-5 to TRBJ2-1; perhaps TRBD1 as D (5 bases). V lost 5 bases and J lost 0, with 11 bases in between. The CDR3 is made up of 15 amino acids. Germline V gene lookup returns CDR1 MNHEY and CDR2 SVGAGI. CDR3 protein: CASSPGSSSYNEQFF. The CDR3 bases are TGTGCCAGCAGTCCAGGGTCAAGCTCCTACAATGAGCAGTTCTTC.

The chain employs TRBV9 and TRBJ2-5; D possibly uses TRBD1 or TRBD2 (5 bases each). CDR1 is SGDLS, CDR2 YYNGEE, per germline. With 0 bases removed from V and 2 bases from J, the gap between germline ends came to 11 bases. The CDR3 extends over 15 amino acids. This CDR3 reads CASSVEGRTQETQYF. The CDR3 nucleotides read TGTGCCAGCAGCGTAGAGGGACGTACACAAGAGACCCAGTACTTC.

This sequence joins TRBV9 and TRBJ1-2, with D unclear. V dropped 0 bases and J dropped 8 bases, with 11 bases sitting between them. CDR3 length equals 13 residues. Germline values: CDR1 SGDLS, CDR2 YYNGEE. CDR3 protein: CASSVGTVNGYTF. The CDR3 DNA is TGTGCCAGCAGCGTAGGAACAGTCAACGGCTACACCTTC.

The J gene is TRBJ2-2, the V gene TRBV7-9; 11 positions agree with TRBD2. Germline V gene sequence: CDR1 SEHNR, CDR2 FQNEAQ (reference sequence). This CDR3 contains 17 residues. The V segment lost 3 bases and the J segment 4 bases; nucleotides outside the gene matches: 7. CDR3 coding DNA: TGTGCCAGCAGCTTGCGGATAGCGGGGGGGAGCACCGGGGAGCTGTTTTTT. This encodes CASSLRIAGGSTGELFF. Drawing the rest from reference TRBV7-9 and TRBJ2-2, the complete variable domain is DTGVSQNPRHKITKRGQNVTFRCDPISEHNRLYWYRQTLGQGPEFLTYFQNEAQLEKSRLLSDRFSAERPKGSFSTLEIQRTEQGDSAMYLCASSLRIAGGSTGELFFGEGSRLTVL.

The rearrangement links TRBV7-2 to TRBJ2-7; 7 positions match TRBD1. Losses at the gene ends were 0 bases for V and 4 bases for J; bases not matched to a gene: 6. Looked up from germline, CDR1 is SGHTA and CDR2 is FQGNSA. The CDR3 runs 15 residues. The DNA of the CDR3 is TGTGCCAGCAGCTTAGCGGACAGGAGTCAATACGAGCAGTACTTC. Translating it yields CASSLADRSQYEQYF.

The V and J genes are TRBV29-1 and TRBJ2-5, with 13 bases identical to TRBD2. The CDR3 has 15 residues. V trimming: 7 bases; J trimming: 0 bases; junction bases outside the gene matches: 5. The V gene's germline CDR1 is SQVTM and CDR2 ANQGSEA. The CDR3 here is CSAQTSGGNQETQYF. For the CDR3, the DNA is TGCAGCGCCCAGACTAGCGGGGGGAACCAAGAGACCCAGTACTTC.

This clone was seen a single time. The chain uses TRBV19 and TRBJ1-3; D is unclear. The ends were cut back, 5 bases at V and 0 bases at J, with 11 bases in the middle. Germline V gene lookup returns CDR1 LNHDA and CDR2 SQIVND (reference sequence). This CDR3 has 15 amino acids. CDR3 sequence (DNA): TGTGCCAGTAGTCTCCACTCGAGCTCTGGAAACACCATATATTTT. Translation: CASSLHSSSGNTIYF.

By sample share, this clone is medium-sized. Here the CDR3 DNA reads TGTGCCAGCAGTTTATCGGTGGGACAAGGTAGCAATCAGCCCCAGCATTTT. Protein: CASSLSVGQGSNQPQHF. This rearrangement joins TRBV27 to TRBJ1-5; perhaps TRBD1 as D (6 bases). In germline, CDR1 is MNHEY, CDR2 SMNVEV (reference sequence). The CDR3 runs 17 residues. Trimming cost V 0 bases and J 0 bases, with 12 bases left between them.

The chain has TRBV7-3 and TRBJ2-7, with 13 bases fitting TRBD2. J gave up 0 bases and V 1 base, and 0 bases lay outside the gene matches. CDR3 size: 16 residues. Germline values: CDR1 SGHTA, CDR2 FQGTGA. CDR3 in amino acids: CASSLRLAGGSYEQYF. The CDR3 DNA reads as TGTGCCAGCAGCTTAAGACTAGCGGGGGGCTCCTACGAGCAGTACTTC.

This rearrangement joins TRBV30 to TRBJ2-5; D is unresolved. CDR1 is GTSNPN and CDR2 is SVGIG in the germline V gene (reference sequence). This CDR3 spans 13 amino acids. Trimming cost V 3 bases and J 4 bases, with 12 bases left between them. The CDR3 here is CAWSPGAGETQYF. CDR3 nucleotide sequence: TGTGCCTGGAGCCCCGGTGCCGGAGAGACCCAGTACTTC. Variable domain in full (rest from reference TRBV30 and TRBJ2-5): SQTIHQWPATLVQPVGSPLSLECTVEGTSNPNLYWYRQAAGRGLQLLFYSVGIGQISSEVPQNLSASRPQDRQFILSSKKLLLSDSGFYLCAWSPGAGETQYFGPGTRLLVL.

This clone was counted a few times. The chain links TRBV27 to TRBJ1-2; 8 bases match TRBD1. The trim removed 6 bases at V and 4 bases at J, leaving 1 base unmatched. Looked up from germline, CDR1 is MNHEY and CDR2 is SMNVEV (reference sequence). CDR3 length: 12 amino acids. CDR3 in amino acids: CASSRGPYGYTF. CDR3 DNA sequence: TGTGCCAGCAGCAGGGGGCCCTATGGCTACACCTTC.